Below are 12 T cell receptor beta chains sequenced from a single sample in a study of T cells after yellow fever vaccination. A single record per CDR3 protein comes from TCRdb applying MiXCR to the 5' RACE reads. The sample has approximately 160,000 distinct CDR3 sequences, about a tenth seen once; the top ten hold approximately 39%. Sequencing was performed on CD8+ T cells sorted from PBMCs, taken 45 days after the yellow fever booster vaccination. The receptor source for this set is a man between 18 and 35 years old who received the YFV17D yellow fever vaccine.

The J gene is TRBJ1-6, the V gene TRBV2; 8 bases agree with TRBD1. The CDR3 is made up of 15 amino acids. Germline V gene lookup returns CDR1 SNHLY and CDR2 FYNNEI. Trimming removed 6 bases from V and 7 bases from J; junction bases left unmatched: 8. CDR3 DNA sequence: TGTGCCAGCAGGGCAGGACAGGGCTGGAATTCACCCCTCCACTTT. Its protein is CASRAGQGWNSPLHF.

This clonotype has ten or more counts. V gene TRBV7-6 combines with J gene TRBJ1-1, with a weak D call TRBD1 (6 bases). V gave up 1 base and J gave up 3 bases, with 15 bases separating them. Germline V CDR1 and CDR2: SGHVS, FNYEAQ. There are 16 residues in the CDR3. This CDR3 reads CASSLGQTGGDTEAFF. The CDR3 DNA sequence: TGTGCCAGCAGCTTAGGGCAGACAGGAGGGGACACTGAAGCTTTCTTT.

The V and J genes are TRBV7-2 and TRBJ2-7; D might be TRBD1 or TRBD2, each matching 5 bases. The germline V gene has CDR1 SGHTA and CDR2 FQGNSA. V was trimmed by 3 bases and J by 1 base, leaving 16 bases between them. The CDR3 covers 16 residues. CDR3 sequence: CASSFSTGTLSYEQYF. As DNA, the CDR3 is TGTGCCAGCAGCTTCTCGACCGGGACCCTTTCCTACGAGCAGTACTTC.

This clonotype was detected ten times or more. The CDR3 sequence: CASGVYSDTQYF. The CDR3 DNA reads TGTGCCAGCGGAGTGTATTCGGATACGCAGTATTTT. The chain recombines TRBV27 with TRBJ2-3, with D hard to call. CDR3 size: 12 residues. Germline CDR1 reads MNHEY; CDR2 reads SMNVEV (reference sequence). V was pared by 8 bases and J by 6 bases, with 12 bases between.

In its sample, this clonotype was seen a few times. The gene calls are TRBV12-3 or TRBV12-4 and TRBJ2-2; D unclear. V was pared by 3 bases and J by 5 bases, with 19 bases between. The CDR3 is made up of 17 amino acids. The CDR3 spells CASSLSWGPDRTGELFF. DNA of the CDR3: TGTGCCAGCAGTTTGTCCTGGGGTCCTGATCGGACCGGGGAGCTGTTTTTT.

This clonotype was observed a handful of times. The chain joins TRBV7-8 to TRBJ2-1; 13 bases agree with TRBD2. The CDR3 is 15 amino acids. J gave up 10 bases and V 0 bases, and 3 bases lay outside the gene matches. The germline V gene encodes CDR1 SGHVS and CDR2 FQNEAQ. The CDR3 nucleotides are TGTGCCAGCAGCTTAGCCCGACTAGCGGGGGGCGAGCAGTTCTTC. It codes for CASSLARLAGGEQFF. Full variable domain (missing parts from reference TRBV7-8 and TRBJ2-1): GAGVSQSPRYKVAKRGQDVALRCDPISGHVSLFWYQQALGQGPEFLTYFQNEAQLDKSGLPSDRFFAERPEGSVSTLKIQRTQQEDSAVYLCASSLARLAGGEQFFGPGTRLTVL.

The chain combines TRBV15 with TRBJ2-3; D is ambiguous. This CDR3 is 15 amino acids long. Looked up from germline, CDR1 is LNHNV and CDR2 is YYDKDF (reference sequence). V lost 3 bases and J 2 bases, leaving 12 bases between the germline ends. The CDR3 region has the DNA TGTGCCACCAGCAGGCGGCAGGCCTCCACAGATACGCAGTATTTT. Encoded protein: CATSRRQASTDTQYF.

This clonotype has just a few counts. This chain connects TRBV6-5 to TRBJ2-5, with D possibly TRBD1 on 5 matching bases. Germline V gene lookup returns CDR1 MNHEY and CDR2 SVGAGI. The CDR3 loop spans 13 amino acids. Trimming removed 3 bases at V and 5 bases at J, with 10 bases between. CDR3: CASSYLPGETQYF. The CDR3 nucleotides read TGTGCCAGCAGTTATCTCCCAGGGGAGACCCAGTACTTC.

As DNA, the CDR3 is TGTGCCAGCAGCGGAGGAGTAGGGCTCCGCACAGATACGCAGTATTTT. Its protein is CASSGGVGLRTDTQYF. J is TRBJ2-3 and V is TRBV9; D unresolved. V lost 3 bases to trimming and J lost 1 base, with 15 bases between them. The CDR3 length is 16 residues. The germline gives CDR1 SGDLS, CDR2 YYNGEE.

This clonotype was picked up a small number of times. The V call is TRBV6-2 or TRBV6-3, the J call TRBJ2-1; TRBD2 is a possible D gene (6 bases). This CDR3 spans 15 amino acids. V lost 2 bases to trimming and J lost 3 bases, with 11 bases between them. Looked up from germline, CDR1 is MNHEY and CDR2 is SVGEGT. The CDR3 DNA is TGTGCCAGCAGTTACGGCGGGACTTTCTACAATGAGCAGTTCTTC. It codes for CASSYGGTFYNEQFF.

The sample holds a few counts of this clonotype. V gene TRBV19 combines with J gene TRBJ1-1, with D tentatively TRBD1 (6 bases). Germline V gene lookup returns CDR1 LNHDA and CDR2 SQIVND (reference sequence). The CDR3 runs to 16 residues. V was trimmed by 6 bases and J by 4 bases, leaving 21 bases between them. CDR3 sequence reads: CASRLQGSDGGTEAFF. The CDR3 DNA reads as TGTGCCAGTAGGCTACAGGGAAGTGACGGCGGCACTGAAGCTTTCTTT.

This clonotype was detected a few times. This chain uses TRBV12-3 or TRBV12-4 with TRBJ2-1, with TRBD1 matching over 10 bases. The CDR3 spans 15 residues. V lost 3 bases and J lost 5; bases outside the gene matches: 4. The CDR3 spells CASSLGQGTHNEQFF. In nucleotides, the CDR3 is TGTGCCAGCAGTTTGGGACAGGGGACACACAATGAGCAGTTCTTC.